These 32 T cell receptor beta chains came from one sample sequenced in a study of shared T cell receptors in the human thymus. Libraries were prepared by immunoSEQ multiplex PCR; TCRdb keeps only in-frame clonotypes and omits some of them. Altogether more than 550,000 clones are present, around 85% being singletons, with the ten largest covering approximately 0.01%. The sample also formed part of further work on human thymus T cells.

Material for sequencing was thymocytes. These receptors all stem from a girl younger than two with a congenital heart defect.

The V call is TRBV2, the J call TRBJ2-7; the match to TRBD2 covers 7 bases. The V gene end was trimmed by 5 bases and the J gene end by 1 base; junction bases not matched to a gene: 17. Germline CDR1 reads SNHLY; CDR2 reads FYNNEI. The CDR3 sequence is 18 residues long. The CDR3 DNA is TGTGCCAGCAGTCTGGGAGGGGCCCTTCATTCCCGTTCCTACGAGCAGTACTTC. As protein: CASSLGGALHSRSYEQYF.

The CDR3 reads CASHSGTSSGESSVEQYF. In nucleotides, the CDR3 is TGTGCCAGCCATAGCGGGACCTCGAGCGGGGAATCCTCCGTCGAGCAGTACTTC. V is TRBV21-1 and J is TRBJ2-7; TRBD2, the table's D call, lacks a check against the DNA. TRBV21-1 is described as a pseudogene. CDR3 length: 18 residues.

This chain joins TRBV9 and TRBJ2-2; no firm D call. Trimming removed 4 bases from V and 5 bases from J, with 24 bases in between. The germline CDR1 and CDR2 sequences are SGDLS and YYNGEE. This CDR3 has 18 amino acids. CDR3 region: CASSPPLLYSRTTGELFF. The CDR3, as DNA: TGTGCCAGCAGCCCACCCCTCCTTTACAGCCGAACGACCGGGGAGCTGTTTTTT.

In this sample, this clone turned up a few times. The sample contains more than one DNA sequence encoding this CDR3. The chain combines TRBV6-5 with TRBJ2-7, with 13 positions matching TRBD2. CDR1 is MNHEY, CDR2 SVGAGI, per germline. The length of the CDR3 is 15 residues. The J segment lost 2 bases and the V segment lost 4 bases, leaving 2 bases of the junction unmatched. The CDR3 DNA reads TGTGCCAGCAGTTCTGGACTAGCGGGGGCCTACGAGCAGTACTTC. Protein product: CASSSGLAGAYEQYF.

The chain uses TRBV4-1 and TRBJ2-5; D is possibly TRBD2 (7 bases). Trimming removed 2 bases from V and 5 bases from J, with 12 bases in between. The CDR3 is 14 residues long. The germline gives CDR1 MGHRA, CDR2 YSYEKL. CDR3 in DNA: TGCGCCAGCAGCCAAAGGGGGGGATCCGAGACCCAGTACTTC. Translating gives CASSQRGGSETQYF.

This clone was recorded once. The V and J genes are TRBV5-1 and TRBJ2-2; 10 positions match TRBD2. Trimming removed 1 base from V and 4 bases from J; junction bases left unmatched: 7. Germline V gives CDR1 SGHRS, CDR2 YFSETQ. This CDR3 has 17 residues. The CDR3 DNA is TGCGCCAGCAGCTTGTGGAGCGGACTAGCGGTCACCGGGGAGCTGTTTTTT. It yields the protein CASSLWSGLAVTGELFF.

As DNA, the CDR3 is TGTGCCAGCAGCCCCGTAGCGGGGGGCTGGGATGAGCAGTTCTTC. Translating gives CASSPVAGGWDEQFF. The V and J genes are TRBV9 and TRBJ2-1; TRBD2 agrees at 10 bases. With 4 bases clipped from V and 8 bases from J, the junction kept 9 bases outside the gene matches. The CDR3 consists of 15 residues. Germline V lookup: CDR1 SGDLS, CDR2 YYNGEE.

The chain employs TRBV10-1 and TRBJ1-6; 8 bases match TRBD1. Trimming took 7 bases from V and 5 from J; bases not matched to a gene: 10. There are 16 residues in the CDR3. The V gene's germline CDR1 is WNHNN and CDR2 SYGVQD (reference sequence). This CDR3 is CASILEEDRDNSPLHF. CDR3 in DNA: TGCGCCAGCATACTCGAAGAGGACAGGGATAATTCACCCCTCCACTTT.

CDR3 in DNA: TGCGCCAGCAGCCAAGAGGATAAAGGGGGGCGCGGAGCGGGGGGTTGGGAGACCCAGTACTTC. Its translation: CASSQEDKGGRGAGGWETQYF. The gene calls are TRBV4-1 and TRBJ2-5, with 9 nucleotides matching TRBD2. This CDR3 has 21 residues. The germline CDR1 and CDR2 sequences are MGHRA and YSYEKL. V gave up 0 bases and J gave up 5 bases; unmatched junction bases: 22.

The rearrangement links TRBV5-6 to TRBJ1-1; the match to TRBD1 covers 8 bases. The ends lost 0 bases at V and 1 base at J; junction bases unmatched: 8. This CDR3 has 17 amino acids. Germline V CDR1 and CDR2: SGHDT, YYEEEE. The CDR3: CASSLADRGPSNTEAFF. The CDR3 bases are TGTGCCAGCAGCTTGGCCGACAGGGGCCCGTCGAACACTGAAGCTTTCTTT.

The chain combines TRBV2 with TRBJ2-7, with TRBD1 as a possible D gene (6 bases). The CDR3 loop spans 14 amino acids. V was pared by 3 bases and J by 4 bases, with 13 bases between. Germline V lookup: CDR1 SNHLY, CDR2 FYNNEI. The CDR3 DNA follows: TGTGCCAGCAGTGACCAGGGGAAAAAATACGAGCAGTACTTC. Encoded protein: CASSDQGKKYEQYF.

The J gene is TRBJ1-2, the V gene TRBV5-1; possible D gene TRBD1, 6 bases. The CDR3 is 18 amino acids. Looked up from germline, CDR1 is SGHRS and CDR2 is YFSETQ. The V end was cut by 6 bases, the J end by 4 bases, with 28 bases between. The CDR3 nucleotides read TGCGCCAGCATACCAACAGGGCAAACCAGGTGTGCAAGCTATGGCTACACCTTC. It specifies CASIPTGQTRCASYGYTF.

CDR3 DNA sequence: TGTGCCAGCAGTTACTCGAAGTGGGGGGCCTACGAGCAGTACTTC. It encodes CASSYSKWGAYEQYF. The chain is built from TRBV6-5 and TRBJ2-7; weak D call: TRBD2 (6 bases). Germline V CDR1 and CDR2: MNHEY, SVGAGI. V was cut by 0 bases and J by 2 bases, with 11 bases left in between. The length of the CDR3 is 15 residues.

This sequence joins TRBV5-6 and TRBJ1-4; D gene uncertain. Between the trimmed V and J ends, which lost 0 bases and 7 bases, there was a span of 10 bases. CDR1 is SGHDT, CDR2 YYEEEE, per germline. The CDR3 spans 14 residues. CDR3 loop: CASSLVPSGEKLFF. CDR3 sequence (DNA): TGTGCCAGCAGCTTGGTTCCGTCCGGTGAAAAACTGTTTTTT.

Remarks on this clone: The sample has other DNA sequences that encode this CDR3 too. This sequence joins TRBV5-1 and TRBJ1-3, with TRBD1 matching over 7 bases. The CDR3 covers 15 residues. V lost 0 bases, J lost 4 bases, and 4 bases stayed unmatched. The germline gives CDR1 SGHRS, CDR2 YFSETQ. The CDR3 DNA sequence: TGCGCCAGCAGCTTGGGACAGGGAACGGGAAACACCATATATTTT. This codes for CASSLGQGTGNTIYF.

Points on this clone: The sample has other DNA sequences that encode this CDR3 too. Here the CDR3 DNA reads TGCGCCAGCAGCCCTACAGGGCGACCACGCTATAATTCACCCCTCCACTTT. Translated: CASSPTGRPRYNSPLHF. This chain links TRBV5-1 with TRBJ1-6; the D gene is possibly TRBD1 (6 bases). This CDR3 region has 17 residues. Germline assignment: CDR1 SGHRS and CDR2 YFSETQ. V dropped 4 bases and J dropped 3 bases, with 17 bases sitting between them.

This clone appeared once. The chain recombines TRBV12-1 with TRBJ1-2; the table's TRBD1 call for D was not verified on the DNA. TRBV12-1 is labeled a pseudogene. The CDR3 runs 13 residues. CDR3 region: CASSADRGYGYTF. CDR3 in DNA: TGTGCCAGCAGCGCGGACAGGGGCTATGGCTACACCTTC.

The gene calls are TRBV21-1 and TRBJ1-4. TRBV21-1 is labeled a pseudogene. CDR3 length: 13 residues. The CDR3 region is CASSKGRGEKLFF. As DNA, the CDR3 is TGTGCCAGCAGCAAAGGAAGAGGAGAAAAACTGTTTTTT.

This clone appeared a single time. This chain joins TRBV9 and TRBJ1-1; 9 bases align to TRBD1. CDR1 and CDR2 from the germline V gene are SGDLS and YYNGEE. The CDR3 length is 13 residues. The V segment lost 5 bases and the J segment 6 bases; nucleotides outside the gene matches: 5. CDR3 DNA: TGTGCCAGCAGTCTAACAGGGGGCCCTGAAGCTTTCTTT. It encodes CASSLTGGPEAFF.

This chain connects TRBV9 to TRBJ1-1, with 7 positions matching TRBD1. This CDR3 has 14 residues. Germline CDR1 and CDR2: SGDLS and YYNGEE. The ends lost 3 bases at V and 7 bases at J; junction bases unmatched: 9. Here the CDR3 DNA reads TGTGCCAGCAGCGGGGGACAGCACCGGGGTGAAGCTTTCTTT. Translating it yields CASSGGQHRGEAFF.

The CDR3 DNA reads as TGTGCCAGCAGCATAGGAGACAGGCTTGGACAGCCCCAGCATTTT. Its protein product is CASSIGDRLGQPQHF. The chain employs TRBV7-9 and TRBJ1-5, with D maybe TRBD1 (6 bases). Germline-derived CDR1 and CDR2 are SEHNR and FQNEAQ (reference sequence). V was cut by 5 bases and J by 7 bases, with 18 bases left in between. The CDR3 is made up of 15 amino acids. Full variable domain (rest looked up from reference TRBV7-9 and TRBJ1-5): DTGVSQNPRHKITKRGQNVTFRCDPISEHNRLYWYRQTLGQGPEFLTYFQNEAQLEKSRLLSDRFSAERPKGSFSTLEIQRTEQGDSAMYLCASSIGDRLGQPQHFGDGTRLSIL.

The V gene is TRBV29-1, the J gene TRBJ1-1; TRBD1 agrees at 7 bases. Germline lookup yields CDR1 SQVTM and CDR2 ANQGSEA. The CDR3 totals 14 residues. After removal of 6 bases from V and 0 bases from J, the junction contained 7 bases not matched to a gene. CDR3 DNA: TGCAGCGTCCGCAGACAGGGACTGAACACTGAAGCTTTCTTT. Protein: CSVRRQGLNTEAFF.

The V and J genes are TRBV28 and TRBJ2-7; D possibly corresponds to TRBD1 (6 bases). Trimming stripped 6 bases from V and 2 bases from J, with 11 bases between. The CDR3 covers 13 residues. Germline assignment: CDR1 MDHEN and CDR2 SYDVKM. CDR3 loop: CASRTGDTYEQYF. In nucleotides, the CDR3 is TGTGCCAGCAGGACAGGAGACACCTACGAGCAGTACTTC.

The V and J genes are TRBV19 and TRBJ1-6; TRBD1 might be the D (6 bases). The CDR3 extends over 16 amino acids. The V gene's germline CDR1 is LNHDA and CDR2 SQIVND (reference sequence). V dropped 8 bases and J dropped 3 bases, with 17 bases sitting between them. CDR3: CASQDQNRDYNSPLHF. The DNA for the CDR3 is TGTGCCAGTCAGGACCAAAACAGGGACTATAATTCACCCCTCCACTTT.

V is TRBV11-2 and J is TRBJ2-7, with unresolved D. V gave up 1 base and J gave up 1 base, with 14 bases separating them. The CDR3 is 16 amino acids. The germline CDR1 and CDR2 sequences are SGHAT and FQNNGV. The CDR3 DNA reads TGTGCCAGCAGCTTAGTTAGTGTTGCTAAGTCCTACGAGCAGTACTTC. Protein product: CASSLVSVAKSYEQYF.

This chain joins TRBV7-6 and TRBJ2-2; 9 bases fit TRBD1. This CDR3 is 16 amino acids long. Germline values: CDR1 SGHVS, CDR2 FNYEAQ. Trimming at V came to 5 bases and at J to 1 base, leaving 5 bases not matched to a gene. CDR3 region: CASSNSDRGNTGELFF. The CDR3 nucleotides read TGTGCCAGCAGCAATTCGGACAGGGGGAACACCGGGGAGCTGTTTTTT.

The genes are TRBV5-5 and TRBJ1-1; D uncertain. V was shortened by 4 bases and J by 7 bases, with 11 bases between the two germline ends. Germline loops: CDR1 SGHKS, CDR2 YYEKEE (reference sequence). The CDR3 loop spans 12 amino acids. CDR3 nucleotide sequence: TGTGCCAGCAGCCGTCGTCCCGGTGAAGCTTTCTTT. This gives the protein CASSRRPGEAFF.

The chain has TRBV4-1 and TRBJ1-6; D is perhaps TRBD1 (5 bases). This CDR3 region has 18 residues. Trimming removed 1 base from V and 8 bases from J, with 21 bases in between. Germline values: CDR1 MGHRA, CDR2 YSYEKL. The CDR3 spells CASSQGFGLGRADSPLHF. Here the CDR3 DNA reads TGCGCCAGCAGCCAAGGGTTCGGCTTAGGCAGGGCTGATTCACCCCTCCACTTT.

The CDR3 protein is CASPLDGGNTEAFF. The CDR3 DNA reads TGTGCCAGCCCATTGGACGGGGGGAACACTGAAGCTTTCTTT. The V gene is TRBV2, the J gene TRBJ1-1; weak D call: TRBD1 (5 bases). The CDR3 is made up of 14 amino acids. Germline assignment: CDR1 SNHLY and CDR2 FYNNEI. The ends were cut back, 8 bases at V and 1 base at J, with 14 bases in the middle.

V gene TRBV11-2 combines with J gene TRBJ2-7; no clear D. Deletions cut 2 bases from V and 2 bases from J, with 4 bases between. The CDR3 runs to 12 residues. Looked up from germline, CDR1 is SGHAT and CDR2 is FQNNGV. CDR3 nucleotide sequence: TGTGCCAGCAGCTTACTACCCTACGAGCAGTACTTC. It codes for CASSLLPYEQYF. Full variable domain (outside the CDR3, taken from reference TRBV11-2 and TRBJ2-7): EAGVAQSPRYKIIEKRQSVAFWCNPISGHATLYWYQQILGQGPKLLIQFQNNGVVDDSQLPKDRFSAERLKGVDSTLKIQPAKLEDSAVYLCASSLLPYEQYFGPGTRLTVT.

This clone has only a few counts. The chain is built from TRBV5-1 and TRBJ1-1, with 8 bases that match TRBD1. Germline V gene data show CDR1 as SGHRS and CDR2 as YFSETQ. This CDR3 has 16 residues. V lost 1 base and J lost 1; bases outside the gene matches: 6. CDR3 amino acids: CASSLSRTGRNTEAFF. The CDR3 DNA reads as TGCGCCAGCAGCTTGTCCCGGACAGGGCGGAACACTGAAGCTTTCTTT. The entire variable domain, with the rest obtained from reference TRBV5-1 and TRBJ1-1, is as follows: KAGVTQTPRYLIKTRGQQVTLSCSPISGHRSVSWYQQTPGQGLQFLFEYFSETQRNKGNFPGRFSGRQFSNSRSEMNVSTLELGDSALYLCASSLSRTGRNTEAFFGQGTRLTVV.

J is TRBJ2-7 and V is TRBV15, with a possible D match to TRBD2 (6 bases). This CDR3 has 15 amino acids. The V end was cut by 1 base, the J end by 1 base, with 11 bases between. Germline values: CDR1 LNHNV, CDR2 YYDKDF (reference sequence). As DNA, the CDR3 is TGTGCCACCAGCAGAGGCGATGCGGGATCCTACGAGCAGTACTTC. Translated: CATSRGDAGSYEQYF.